This is a list of T cell receptor beta chains from one sample in a study of blood T cell repertoires in COVID-19. Assay: immunoSEQ multiplex PCR; the TCRdb copy retains only in-frame clones and omits some. The sample records 90,000 to 130,000 clones, 80% to 90% being singletons. Sequences were obtained from peripheral blood. The receptor set was obtained from a human donor in a cohort sampled during active COVID-19. Each CDR3 is given with its conserved first and last residue. A D gene is named only where the DNA matches it firmly. A row's size may be missing; if present it is once, few, many or a size class.

length | size | J | V | D | CDR3 | DNA
16 | . | TRBJ2-2 | TRBV6-2/TRBV6-3 | TRBD2 | CASSPGGGRNTGELFF | TGTGCCAGCAGTCCAGGCGGGGGTCGGAACACCGGGGAGCTGTTTTTT
15 | once | TRBJ2-1 | TRBV11-3 | TRBD2 | CASSSEREGPQEQFF | TGTGCCAGCAGCTCCGAGCGGGAGGGCCCTCAGGAGCAGTTCTTC
14 | once | TRBJ1-1 | TRBV27 | TRBD1 | CASSLLTGEDEAFF | TGTGCCAGCAGTTTATTAACAGGGGAGGATGAAGCTTTCTTT
14 | . | TRBJ2-5 | TRBV11-1 | . | CASSLAGFQETQYF | TGTGCCAGCAGCTTAGCGGGCTTTCAAGAGACCCAGTACTTC
13 | . | TRBJ1-1 | TRBV24-1 | . | CATSDEGGFEAFF | TGTGCCACCAGTGACGAAGGGGGTTTCGAGGCTTTCTTT
15 | . | TRBJ1-5 | TRBV18 | . | CASSPRPGSNQPQHF | TGTGCCAGCTCACCAAGGCCAGGCAGCAATCAGCCCCAGCATTTT
15 | . | TRBJ1-1 | TRBV5-1 | TRBD1 | CASSQGTVGNTEAFF | TGCGCCAGCAGCCAAGGGACAGTAGGGAACACTGAAGCTTTCTTT
14 | . | TRBJ1-6 | TRBV2 | . | CASSGGTPNSPLHF | TGTGCCAGCAGTGGGGGGACTCCTAATTCACCCCTCCACTTT
13 | . | TRBJ2-3 | TRBV4-1 | . | CASSPRGTDTQYF | TGCGCCAGCAGCCCTCGCGGCACAGATACGCAGTATTTT
13 | . | TRBJ1-2 | TRBV3-1/TRBV3-2 | TRBD1 | CASSPGQPYGYTF | TGTGCCAGCTCACCGGGACAGCCTTATGGCTACACCTTC
16 | . | TRBJ1-4 | TRBV3-1/TRBV3-2 | . | CASSPSSGTRARKLFF | TGTGCCAGCAGCCCCTCGTCCGGGACTCGGGCACGAAAACTGTTTTTT
12 | few | TRBJ1-2 | TRBV6-1 | . | CASSERNYGYTF | TGTGCCAGCAGTGAACGGAACTATGGCTACACCTTC
14 | . | TRBJ2-5 | TRBV7-3 | . | CASSSQGGEETQYF | TGTGCCAGCAGCTCCCAAGGAGGGGAAGAGACCCAGTACTTC
13 | once | TRBJ2-7 | TRBV5-4 | TRBD1 | CASSGDRGYEQYF | TGTGCCAGCAGCGGGGACAGGGGCTACGAGCAGTACTTC
14 | . | TRBJ1-1 | TRBV19 | . | CASSIPGGSHEAFF | TGTGCCAGTAGTATCCCCGGCGGCTCTCACGAAGCTTTCTTT
14 | . | TRBJ2-1 | TRBV30 | . | CAWSSPVPGSLQFF | TGTGCCTGGAGTTCCCCGGTACCAGGCAGTCTTCAGTTCTTC
16 | . | TRBJ2-1 | TRBV19 | TRBD2 | CASSMGMAGVGNEQFF | TGTGCCAGTAGTATGGGAATGGCGGGAGTGGGGAATGAGCAGTTCTTC
14 | . | TRBJ1-1 | TRBV7-2 | . | CASSLARRDTEAFF | TGTGCCAGCAGCTTAGCGCGGCGGGACACTGAAGCTTTCTTT
13 | . | TRBJ1-4 | TRBV19 | . | CATNRAPDEKLFF | TGTGCCACCAACAGGGCCCCCGATGAAAAACTGTTTTTT
15 | . | TRBJ1-1 | TRBV24-1 | . | CATSDQGRGPTEAFF | TGTGCCACCAGTGACCAAGGGCGGGGCCCCACTGAAGCTTTCTTT
16 | . | TRBJ1-4 | TRBV19 | . | CASSRGQFVLGEKLFF | TGTGCCAGTAGCCGAGGACAGTTCGTTCTTGGGGAAAAACTGTTTTTT
20 | . | TRBJ1-2 | TRBV27 | TRBD1 | CASSLSIVPGQGARHYGYTF | TGTGCCAGCAGTTTATCGATAGTACCGGGACAGGGGGCACGACACTATGGCTACACCTTC
17 | . | TRBJ2-7 | TRBV29-1 | TRBD2 | CSVDLRGGPSARYEQYF | TGCAGCGTTGATCTGCGGGGGGGGCCCTCGGCGCGATACGAGCAGTACTTC
13 | . | TRBJ2-3 | TRBV11-2 | . | CASSRQGGDTQYF | TGTGCCAGCAGCCGGCAGGGGGGAGATACGCAGTATTTT
16 | few | TRBJ2-2 | TRBV7-9 | . | CASSFGLGASTGELFF | TGTGCCAGCAGCTTCGGTCTGGGGGCGTCCACCGGGGAGCTGTTTTTT
18 | . | TRBJ2-3 | TRBV10-2 | TRBD1 | CASSRTGTSDPRTDTQYF | TGCGCCAGCAGTCGGACAGGGACCAGTGACCCCCGGACAGATACGCAGTATTTT
16 | . | TRBJ1-1 | TRBV5-1 | . | CASSRSLREDGTEAFF | TGCGCCAGCAGCCGCTCTCTGAGGGAGGACGGCACTGAAGCTTTCTTT
13 | . | TRBJ1-3 | TRBV10-3 | . | CAISGTGPVTIYF | TGTGCCATCAGTGGTACAGGTCCTGTAACCATATATTTT
13 | . | TRBJ1-2 | TRBV12-3/TRBV12-4 | . | CASSLGQEYGYTF | TGTGCCAGCAGTTTAGGACAGGAATATGGCTACACCTTC
16 | . | TRBJ2-6 | TRBV27 | TRBD1 | CASSTGVSSGANVLTF | TGTGCCAGCAGTACAGGGGTGAGCTCTGGGGCCAACGTCCTGACTTTC
16 | . | TRBJ1-5 | TRBV7-8 | TRBD1 | CASRRKLRDRGRPQHF | TGTGCCAGCAGACGAAAACTCCGGGACAGGGGGCGTCCCCAGCATTTT